This T cell receptor (beta chain) was identified in a study of cytomegalovirus exposure and HLA in healthy donors. The study's findings and limits: When a later analysis was performed, an Asian-associated ancestry cluster reportedly had fewer N-insertions than the roughly 730-donor mean.

Primers included in the PCR were 60 Vbeta and 13 Jbeta primers. Sequencing was performed with immunoSEQ multiplex PCR; in TCRdb, only in-frame clones are kept and a portion is missing. The table lists some 120,000 clones, 74% of them singletons. Concerning this clone itself: Its cognate antigen is unknown.

Trimming cost V 3 bases and J 3 bases, with 12 bases left between them. CDR1 is KGHSH and CDR2 is LQKENI in the germline V gene. The CDR3 covers 14 residues. The sequence was obtained from a young man in good health and CMV-seropositive. The chain uses TRBV18 and TRBJ2-7; maybe TRBD2 (6 bases). Sequencing was performed on PBMCs. The CDR3 reads CASSPEGRNYEQYF. The DNA of the CDR3 is TGTGCCAGCTCACCGGAAGGGAGGAACTACGAGCAGTACTTC.